The 27 T cell receptor beta chains presented below share a single source sample, sequenced in a study of blood T cell repertoires in COVID-19. Sequenced by immunoSEQ multiplex PCR; TCRdb stores in-frame clones only, minus some. The data contain 200,000 to 250,000 clones, roughly 90% of them singletons. Input material: PBMCs or T cells enriched from blood (not recorded which). Source of these receptors: a woman between 45 and 60 years old in a cohort exposed to, infected with or recovered from COVID-19 (not recorded which).

CDR3 sequence reads: CASSQDFGGGNEQYF. CDR3 sequence (DNA): TGTGCCAGCAGCCAAGATTTTGGCGGGGGTAACGAGCAGTACTTC. The chain employs TRBV4-2 and TRBJ2-7, with 7 bases identical to TRBD2. There are 15 residues in the CDR3. With V trimmed by 0 bases and J by 5 bases, 7 bases remained unmatched. CDR1 is LGHNA, CDR2 YNFKEQ, per germline.

The chain has TRBV27 and TRBJ2-7; D is unresolved. This CDR3 is built from 13 residues. Germline loops: CDR1 MNHEY, CDR2 SMNVEV (reference sequence). The V and J ends lost 0 bases and 7 bases respectively, with 10 bases between them. DNA of the CDR3: TGTGCCAGCAGTTTATCAGGCAGCGATGAGCAGTACTTC. It codes for CASSLSGSDEQYF.

The chain employs TRBV5-4 and TRBJ1-2; perhaps TRBD1 as D (5 bases). V lost 2 bases and J lost 1, with 9 bases in between. Germline CDR1 and CDR2: SGHNT and YYREEE (reference sequence). The CDR3 runs to 14 residues. The CDR3 DNA is TGTGCCAGCAGCTTCAGGGTTGGTAACTATGGCTACACCTTC. Amino acid sequence: CASSFRVGNYGYTF.

The genes are TRBV4-1 and TRBJ1-1; D unclear. This CDR3 is built from 14 residues. Trimming cost V 2 bases and J 5 bases, with 12 bases left between them. Germline V gives CDR1 MGHRA, CDR2 YSYEKL. The CDR3 sequence is CASSQSASGTEAFF. The CDR3, as DNA: TGCGCCAGCAGCCAATCAGCCTCGGGGACTGAAGCTTTCTTT.

V gene TRBV5-1 combines with J gene TRBJ2-1, with 11 bases matching TRBD2. This CDR3 comprises 16 residues. With 0 bases clipped from V and 2 bases from J, the junction kept 1 base outside the gene matches. The germline V gene has CDR1 SGHRS and CDR2 YFSETQ. The CDR3: CASSLVTSGAYNEQFF. DNA of the CDR3: TGCGCCAGCAGCTTGGTGACTAGCGGGGCCTACAATGAGCAGTTCTTC.

J is TRBJ2-5 and V is TRBV30; the match to TRBD1 covers 7 bases. The trim removed 4 bases at V and 6 bases at J, leaving 14 bases unmatched. Germline CDR1 is GTSNPN and CDR2 is SVGIG (reference sequence). This CDR3 contains 15 residues. CDR3 nucleotide sequence: TGTGCCTGGATCGTCCCAGGGGGAATCGGAAAGACCCAGTACTTC. This sequence encodes CAWIVPGGIGKTQYF. Using reference TRBV30 and TRBJ2-5 for the parts outside the CDR3, the full variable domain is SQTIHQWPATLVQPVGSPLSLECTVEGTSNPNLYWYRQAAGRGLQLLFYSVGIGQISSEVPQNLSASRPQDRQFILSSKKLLLSDSGFYLCAWIVPGGIGKTQYFGPGTRLLVL.

The chain carries TRBV7-3 and TRBJ1-2; 7 bases are a match to TRBD1. Looked up from germline, CDR1 is SGHTA and CDR2 is FQGTGA. The CDR3 consists of 14 residues. J lost 5 bases, V lost 4 bases, and 7 bases had no gene match. CDR3 DNA: TGTGCCAGCAGCTCATCACCGGGACAGTATGGCTACACCTTC. It is translated as CASSSSPGQYGYTF.

The chain links TRBV3-1 (or the pseudogene TRBV3-2) to TRBJ2-5, with D unresolved. Germline V gives CDR1 LGHDT, CDR2 YNNKEL (reference sequence). This CDR3 has 16 amino acids. V was shortened by 3 bases and J by 2 bases, with 16 bases between the two germline ends. The CDR3: CASSHLVALIQETQYF. The CDR3 DNA reads as TGTGCCAGCAGCCACCTCGTAGCCCTTATACAAGAGACCCAGTACTTC.

The CDR3 loop reads CASSAATGSGNTIYF. The CDR3 DNA sequence: TGCGCCAGCAGCGCAGCCACAGGCTCTGGAAACACCATATATTTT. This chain links TRBV4-1 with TRBJ1-3, with D possibly matching TRBD1 (5 bases). The CDR3 loop spans 15 amino acids. The germline V and J ends were trimmed by 5 bases and 0 bases, with 11 bases remaining between them. Germline V lookup: CDR1 MGHRA, CDR2 YSYEKL.

This chain links TRBV19 with TRBJ1-5; 8 bases fit TRBD1. Losses at the gene ends were 3 bases for V and 2 bases for J; bases not matched to a gene: 12. Germline V gene sequence: CDR1 LNHDA, CDR2 SQIVND (reference sequence). The CDR3 is 18 amino acids. The DNA of the CDR3 is TGTGCCAGTAGTATCCCGCCTGACAGGGGATTTGGCAATCAGCCCCAGCATTTT. It is translated as CASSIPPDRGFGNQPQHF.

The rearrangement links TRBV11-3 to TRBJ2-1; TRBD2 matches 16 bases. Germline V gene lookup returns CDR1 SGHNT and CDR2 YENEEA. The CDR3 spans 17 residues. V shed 3 bases and J 3 bases; nucleotides not matched to a gene: 2. This CDR3 reads CASSLGLAGGLYNEQFF. CDR3 sequence (DNA): TGTGCCAGCAGCTTGGGACTAGCGGGGGGGCTCTACAATGAGCAGTTCTTC.

The V and J genes are TRBV18 and TRBJ2-2; possibly TRBD2 for D (6 bases). The V gene lost 4 bases and the J gene lost 3 bases, with 18 bases spanning the gap. The CDR3 is 17 residues long. Germline CDR1 and CDR2: KGHSH and LQKENI. The CDR3 DNA reads as TGTGCCAGCTCACTCGGGGCCCAGGGACTCTACACCGGGGAGCTGTTTTTT. This gives the protein CASSLGAQGLYTGELFF. Full variable domain (rest looked up from reference TRBV18 and TRBJ2-2): NAGVMQNPRHLVRRRGQEARLRCSPMKGHSHVYWYRQLPEEGLKFMVYLQKENIIDESGMPKERFSAEFPKEGPSILRIQQVVRGDSAAYFCASSLGAQGLYTGELFFGEGSRLTVL.

The CDR3 DNA follows: TGTGCCAGCAGGAGAAACCGGGACAGGGGCCACGAGCAGTACTTC. Its protein is CASRRNRDRGHEQYF. The chain links TRBV6-5 to TRBJ2-7, with 10 bases fitting TRBD1. Losses at the gene ends were 6 bases for V and 5 bases for J; bases not matched to a gene: 10. Looked up from germline, CDR1 is MNHEY and CDR2 is SVGAGI. This CDR3 is built from 15 residues.

This clone was counted between two and nine times. The rearrangement uses TRBV7-2 and TRBJ1-2; D is undetermined. The germline V and J ends were trimmed by 1 base and 3 bases, with 9 bases remaining between them. The CDR3 loop spans 14 amino acids. Looked up from germline, CDR1 is SGHTA and CDR2 is FQGNSA. The CDR3 sequence: CASSLDGRYYGYTF. The DNA of the CDR3 is TGTGCCAGCAGCTTAGATGGCAGATACTATGGCTACACCTTC.

This clone appeared a few times. The rearrangement links TRBV7-9 to TRBJ2-7; 7 bases fit TRBD1. With V trimmed by 1 base and J by 6 bases, 6 bases remained unmatched. The CDR3 length is 14 residues. Germline values: CDR1 SEHNR, CDR2 FQNEAQ (reference sequence). The CDR3 protein is CASSLGDRDGEQYF. As DNA, the CDR3 is TGTGCCAGCAGCTTAGGTGACAGGGACGGCGAGCAGTACTTC.

The gene calls are TRBV7-3 and TRBJ2-6; 8 bases are a match to TRBD1. After removal of 5 bases from V and 0 bases from J, the junction contained 9 bases not matched to a gene. Per germline, CDR1 SGHTA and CDR2 FQGTGA. The CDR3 totals 18 residues. The CDR3 loop reads CASSAPGQVFSGANVLTF. The CDR3 bases are TGTGCCAGCAGCGCCCCGGGACAGGTCTTCTCTGGGGCCAACGTCCTGACTTTC.

The rearrangement joins TRBV10-2 to TRBJ1-2, with 8 nucleotides matching TRBD1. CDR1 is WSHSY and CDR2 is SAAADI in the germline V gene. The CDR3 totals 13 residues. V lost 6 bases to trimming and J lost 6 bases; unmatched junction nucleotides: 6. Here the CDR3 DNA reads TGCGCCAGCAGCGGACAGGGTGTAGATGGCTACACCTTC. The encoded protein is CASSGQGVDGYTF.

The rearrangement uses TRBV7-2 and TRBJ1-1, with D possibly being TRBD1 (6 bases). The V and J ends lost 5 bases and 6 bases respectively, with 13 bases between them. Germline V gene sequence: CDR1 SGHTA, CDR2 FQGNSA. The CDR3 runs 13 residues. The CDR3 sequence: CASSLMGGPEAFF. CDR3 sequence (DNA): TGTGCCAGCAGCCTCATGGGGGGGCCTGAAGCTTTCTTT.

This chain links TRBV5-6 with TRBJ2-1; D may be TRBD1 (5 bases). Trimming took 2 bases from V and 0 from J, leaving 9 bases between them. Germline V gives CDR1 SGHDT, CDR2 YYEEEE. This CDR3 region has 15 residues. DNA for the CDR3: TGTGCCAGCAGCTTACAGGCGAGCTCCTACAATGAGCAGTTCTTC. As protein: CASSLQASSYNEQFF.

The chain couples TRBV2 to TRBJ1-5; D may be TRBD1 (6 bases). Trimming took 6 bases from V and 3 from J, leaving 15 bases between them. The CDR3 covers 15 residues. Germline CDR1 and CDR2: SNHLY and FYNNEI. DNA for the CDR3: TGTGCCAGCAGATCGGACAGACACTTCAATCAGCCCCAGCATTTT. This gives the protein CASRSDRHFNQPQHF.

This sequence joins TRBV7-9 and TRBJ2-7, with D possibly TRBD1 on 5 matching bases. Germline V gene lookup returns CDR1 SEHNR and CDR2 FQNEAQ (reference sequence). This CDR3 is 12 amino acids long. Trimming pared 4 bases from V and 4 bases from J, leaving 8 bases between. The CDR3 protein is CASSSGLYEQYF. In DNA, the CDR3 is TGTGCCAGCAGCTCAGGGTTGTACGAGCAGTACTTC.

This clone was picked up one time. The genes are TRBV7-2 and TRBJ1-3; no reliable D call. V was pared by 5 bases and J by 3 bases, with 17 bases between. CDR1 and CDR2 (germline): SGHTA, FQGNSA. The CDR3 loop spans 16 amino acids. CDR3 DNA sequence: TGTGCCAGCAGCCCGTCGGTTGGGGAGAATGGAAACACCATATATTTT. Protein sequence: CASSPSVGENGNTIYF.

This clone was counted a few times. The gene calls are TRBV10-3 and TRBJ1-2; weak D call: TRBD1 (5 bases). CDR1 and CDR2 from the germline V gene are ENHRY and SYGVKD. Trimming took off 0 bases at V and 3 bases at J, with 8 bases between the two ends. This CDR3 contains 14 residues. The CDR3 spells CAISESDSYYGYTF. CDR3 in DNA: TGTGCCATCAGTGAGTCCGACAGCTACTATGGCTACACCTTC.

This sequence joins TRBV30 and TRBJ1-4; 8 bases map to TRBD1. The length of the CDR3 is 15 residues. Trimming at V came to 2 bases and at J to 7 bases, leaving 9 bases not matched to a gene. Germline V gene lookup returns CDR1 GTSNPN and CDR2 SVGIG (reference sequence). The CDR3 loop is CAWSTPDRVPEKLFF. The CDR3 region has the DNA TGTGCCTGGAGTACCCCGGACAGGGTGCCTGAAAAACTGTTTTTT.

This chain joins TRBV3-1 (or the pseudogene TRBV3-2) and TRBJ2-3; a weak D match, TRBD2 (5 bases). Germline CDR1 reads LGHDT; CDR2 reads YNNKEL (reference sequence). The CDR3 is 12 residues long. V shed 1 base and J shed 11 bases, with 10 bases lying between them. Here the CDR3 DNA reads TGTGCCAGCAGCCAAGTAAGAGGGAGGCAGTATTTT. Translating it yields CASSQVRGRQYF.

The V gene is TRBV19, the J gene TRBJ1-2, with unresolved D. Germline CDR1 LNHDA, CDR2 SQIVND (reference sequence). The CDR3 length is 13 residues. With 5 bases removed from V and 6 bases from J, the gap between germline ends came to 13 bases. CDR3 region: CASSLSGTDGYTF. Written as DNA, the CDR3 is TGTGCCAGTAGTTTAAGCGGAACGGATGGCTACACCTTC.

The chain uses TRBV4-1 and TRBJ2-5; D is undetermined. In germline, CDR1 is MGHRA, CDR2 YSYEKL. This CDR3 comprises 13 residues. V was clipped by 1 base and J by 2 bases, with 5 bases between them. The CDR3 loop is CASSQARQETQYF. The CDR3 DNA sequence: TGCGCCAGCAGCCAAGCGAGACAAGAGACCCAGTACTTC.